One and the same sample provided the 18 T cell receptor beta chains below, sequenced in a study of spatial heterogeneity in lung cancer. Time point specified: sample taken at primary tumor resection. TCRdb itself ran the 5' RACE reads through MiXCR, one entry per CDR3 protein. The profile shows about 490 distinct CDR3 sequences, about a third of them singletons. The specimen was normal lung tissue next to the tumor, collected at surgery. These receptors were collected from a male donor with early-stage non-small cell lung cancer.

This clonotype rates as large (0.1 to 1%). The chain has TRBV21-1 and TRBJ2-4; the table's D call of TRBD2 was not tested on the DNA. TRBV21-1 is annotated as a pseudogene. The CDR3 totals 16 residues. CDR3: CASSRLAGGAKNIQYF. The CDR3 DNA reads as TGTGCCAGCAGCAGGCTAGCGGGAGGAGCCAAAAACATTCAGTACTTC.

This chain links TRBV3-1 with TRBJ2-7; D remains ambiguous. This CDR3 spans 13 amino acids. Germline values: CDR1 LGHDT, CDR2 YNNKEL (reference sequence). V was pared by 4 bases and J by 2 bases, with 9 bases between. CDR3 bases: TGTGCCAGCAGCCGGACGGCTACCTACGAGCAGTACTTC. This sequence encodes CASSRTATYEQYF.

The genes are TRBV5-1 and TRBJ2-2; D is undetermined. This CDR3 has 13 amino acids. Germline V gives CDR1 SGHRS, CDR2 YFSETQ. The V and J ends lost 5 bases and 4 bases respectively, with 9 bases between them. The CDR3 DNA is TGCGCCAGCAGGGATGGATCCACCGGGGAGCTGTTTTTT. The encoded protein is CASRDGSTGELFF.

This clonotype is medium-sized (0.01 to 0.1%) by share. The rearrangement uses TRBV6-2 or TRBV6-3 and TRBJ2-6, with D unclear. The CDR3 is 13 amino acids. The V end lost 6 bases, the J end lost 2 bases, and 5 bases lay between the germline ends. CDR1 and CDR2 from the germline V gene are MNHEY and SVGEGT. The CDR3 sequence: CASRLPGANVLTF. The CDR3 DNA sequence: TGTGCCAGCAGGCTCCCTGGGGCCAACGTCCTGACTTTC.

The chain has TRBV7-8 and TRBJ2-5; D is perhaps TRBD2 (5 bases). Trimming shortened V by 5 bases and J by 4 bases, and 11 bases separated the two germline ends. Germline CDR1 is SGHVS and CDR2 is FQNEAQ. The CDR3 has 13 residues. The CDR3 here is CASSETIGETQYF. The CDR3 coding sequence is TGTGCCAGCAGCGAGACTATAGGAGAGACCCAGTACTTC.

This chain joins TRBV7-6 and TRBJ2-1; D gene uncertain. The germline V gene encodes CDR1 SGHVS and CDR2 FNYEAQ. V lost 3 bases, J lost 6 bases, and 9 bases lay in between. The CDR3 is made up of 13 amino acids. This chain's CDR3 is CASSFEGFNEQFF. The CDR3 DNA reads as TGTGCCAGCAGCTTCGAAGGGTTCAATGAGCAGTTCTTC. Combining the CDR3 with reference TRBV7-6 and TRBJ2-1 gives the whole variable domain GAGVSQSPRYKVTKRGQDVALRCDPISGHVSLYWYRQALGQGPEFLTYFNYEAQQDKSGLPNDRFSAERPEGSISTLTIQRTEQRDSAMYRCASSFEGFNEQFFGPGTRLTVL.

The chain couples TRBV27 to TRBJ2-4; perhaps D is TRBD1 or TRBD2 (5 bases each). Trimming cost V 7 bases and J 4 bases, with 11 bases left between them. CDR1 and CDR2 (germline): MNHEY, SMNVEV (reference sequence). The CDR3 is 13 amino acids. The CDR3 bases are TGTGCCAGCACCCCCGGGGCGAAAAACATTCAGTACTTC. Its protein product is CASTPGAKNIQYF.

The CDR3 DNA reads TGTGCCAGCAGCGTAGAAGGGCAGGACGGGGAGACCCAGTACTTC. Protein product: CASSVEGQDGETQYF. The genes are TRBV9 and TRBJ2-5; D gene uncertain. Germline CDR1 SGDLS, CDR2 YYNGEE. V was cut by 0 bases and J by 5 bases, with 14 bases left in between. CDR3 length equals 15 residues.

CDR3 nucleotide sequence: TGTGCCAGCAGCCTGACAGGGTTGTACAATGAGCAGTTCTTC. This translates into CASSLTGLYNEQFF. The V gene is TRBV7-6, the J gene TRBJ2-1; 7 bases map to TRBD1. Germline values: CDR1 SGHVS, CDR2 FNYEAQ. This CDR3 spans 14 amino acids. The J segment lost 4 bases and the V segment lost 5 bases, leaving 5 bases of the junction unmatched.

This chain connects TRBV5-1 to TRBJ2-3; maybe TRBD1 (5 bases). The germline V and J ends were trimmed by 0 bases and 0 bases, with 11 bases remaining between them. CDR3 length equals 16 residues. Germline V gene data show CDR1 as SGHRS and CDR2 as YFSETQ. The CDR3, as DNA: TGCGCCAGCAGCTTGGTGGTGGGGCGAAGCACAGATACGCAGTATTTT. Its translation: CASSLVVGRSTDTQYF.

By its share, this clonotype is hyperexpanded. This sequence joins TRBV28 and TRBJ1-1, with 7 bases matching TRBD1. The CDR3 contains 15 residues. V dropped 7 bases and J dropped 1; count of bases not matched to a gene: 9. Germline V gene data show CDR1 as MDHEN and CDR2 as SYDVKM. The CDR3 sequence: CASTFRGVSNTEAFF. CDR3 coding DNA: TGTGCCAGCACCTTCAGGGGGGTCTCGAACACTGAAGCTTTCTTT.

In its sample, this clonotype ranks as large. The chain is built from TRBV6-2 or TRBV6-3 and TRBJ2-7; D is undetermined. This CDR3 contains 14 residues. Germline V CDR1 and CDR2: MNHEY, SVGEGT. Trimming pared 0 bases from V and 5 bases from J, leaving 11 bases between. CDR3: CASSYSSASNEQYF. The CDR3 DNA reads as TGTGCCAGCAGTTACTCGTCGGCCAGTAACGAGCAGTACTTC.

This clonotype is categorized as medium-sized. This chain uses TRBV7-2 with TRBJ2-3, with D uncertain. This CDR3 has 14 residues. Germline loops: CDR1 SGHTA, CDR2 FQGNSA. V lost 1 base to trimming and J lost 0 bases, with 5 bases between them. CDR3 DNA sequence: TGTGCCAGCAGCTTAGGAGCTAGCACAGATACGCAGTATTTT. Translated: CASSLGASTDTQYF.

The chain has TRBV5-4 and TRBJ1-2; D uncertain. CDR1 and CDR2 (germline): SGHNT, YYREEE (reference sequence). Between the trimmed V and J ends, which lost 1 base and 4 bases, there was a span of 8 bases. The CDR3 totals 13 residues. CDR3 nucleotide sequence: TGTGCCAGCAGCTTGTGGGTCTCCTATGGCTACACCTTC. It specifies CASSLWVSYGYTF.

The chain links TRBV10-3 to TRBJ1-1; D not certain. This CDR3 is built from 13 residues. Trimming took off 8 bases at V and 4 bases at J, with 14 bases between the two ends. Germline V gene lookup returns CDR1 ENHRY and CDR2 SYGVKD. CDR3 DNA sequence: TGTGCCATCTCCGCGTTAGAGGGCACTGAAGCTTTCTTT. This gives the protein CAISALEGTEAFF.

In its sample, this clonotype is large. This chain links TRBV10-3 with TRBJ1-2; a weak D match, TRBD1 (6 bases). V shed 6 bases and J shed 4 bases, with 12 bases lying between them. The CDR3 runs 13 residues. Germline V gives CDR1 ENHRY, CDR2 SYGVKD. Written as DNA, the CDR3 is TGTGCCATCAGCACCGGGACATTCTATGGCTACACCTTC. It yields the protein CAISTGTFYGYTF.

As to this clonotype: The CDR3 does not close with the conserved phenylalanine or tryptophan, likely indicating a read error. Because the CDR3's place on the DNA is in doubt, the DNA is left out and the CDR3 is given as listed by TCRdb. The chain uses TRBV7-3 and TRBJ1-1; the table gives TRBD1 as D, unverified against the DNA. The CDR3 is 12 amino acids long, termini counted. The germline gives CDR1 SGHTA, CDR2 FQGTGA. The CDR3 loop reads CASSSAQEGPLG.

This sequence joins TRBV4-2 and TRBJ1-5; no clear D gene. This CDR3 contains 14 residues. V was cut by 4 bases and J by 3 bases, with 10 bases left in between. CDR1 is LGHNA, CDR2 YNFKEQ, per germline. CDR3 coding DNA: TGTGCCAGCAGCCTCGTCAGATACAATCAGCCCCAGCATTTT. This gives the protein CASSLVRYNQPQHF.